This section outlines one TCR beta chain sequence together with its context. Antigen unknown. The CDR3 sequence is 13 residues long. With 3 bases removed from V and 5 bases from J, the gap between germline ends came to 11 bases. Germline-derived CDR1 and CDR2 are SGDLS and YYNGEE. The data stem from a study of beta chain features in type 1 diabetes. Study observations and caveats: VDJ junctions from type 1 diabetes patients carried fewer insertions and larger deletions.

Expressed TCRB transcripts got sequenced, as all isolated RNA was reverse transcribed. Produced via immunoSEQ multiplex PCR; TCRdb's table is partial and in-frame only. The sample includes hundreds of thousands of clones, roughly 15% of them seen just once. The origin of this receptor is a man aged 18 to 35 in good health. The sample taken for sequencing was naive CD4+ T cells from blood. This rearrangement joins TRBV9 to TRBJ1-2; perhaps TRBD1 as D (5 bases). The chain's CDR3 is CASSDPRGYGYTF. CDR3 nucleotide sequence: TGTGCCAGCAGCGACCCCCGGGGGTATGGCTACACCTTC.